One and the same sample provided the 27 T cell receptor beta chains below, sequenced in a study of shared clonotypes between healthy human individuals. Profiled with immunoSEQ multiplex PCR; TCRdb holds only in-frame clones, not every one. Counted here are about 960,000 clones, about 80% occurring once; the ten biggest clones make up around 1.5%. The sequencing sample was made of memory CD4+ T cells sorted from blood. As for subset: CD45RA-negative fraction. Every receptor here comes from a man younger than 35 in good health.

The chain combines TRBV5-5 with TRBJ1-5; 9 bases match TRBD1. V trimming: 4 bases; J trimming: 0 bases; junction bases outside the gene matches: 5. This CDR3 comprises 16 residues. Germline V gene sequence: CDR1 SGHKS, CDR2 YYEKEE (reference sequence). The CDR3 coding sequence is TGTGCCAGCAGCGGAGGGACAGGGAGTAGCAATCAGCCCCAGCATTTT. Amino acids: CASSGGTGSSNQPQHF.

A word on this clone: A much more abundant neighbour one base away suggests this may be a read error. This chain joins TRBV7-2 and TRBJ2-3; D gene ambiguous. The CDR3 is made up of 14 amino acids. Per the germline V gene, CDR1 is SGHTA and CDR2 is FQGNSA. The V gene lost 5 bases and the J gene lost 0 bases, with 9 bases spanning the gap. In nucleotides, the CDR3 is TGTGCCAGCAGCCCTCCGACTAGCACAGATACGCAGTATTTT. It is translated as CASSPPTSTDTQYF. The variable domain in full, completed from reference TRBV7-2 and TRBJ2-3, reads GAGVSQSPSNKVTEKGKDVELRCDPISGHTALYWYRQSLGQGLEFLIYFQGNSAPDKSGLPSDRFSAERTGGSVSTLTIQRTQQEDSAVYLCASSPPTSTDTQYFGPGTRLTVL.

V is TRBV5-6 and J is TRBJ2-3, with TRBD1 identical over 8 bases. In germline, CDR1 is SGHDT, CDR2 YYEEEE. This CDR3 contains 15 residues. V lost 0 bases and J lost 3; bases outside the gene matches: 3. The CDR3 DNA sequence: TGTGCCAGCAGCTTGGACAGGGGGTTGACAGATACGCAGTATTTT. As protein: CASSLDRGLTDTQYF.

The genes are TRBV5-8 and TRBJ2-1, with D unclear. The germline V gene encodes CDR1 SGHTS and CDR2 YDEGEE. Trimming removed 4 bases at V and 2 bases at J, with 13 bases between. This CDR3 contains 15 residues. CDR3 in amino acids: CASSPSGRTYNEQFF. CDR3 in DNA: TGTGCCAGCAGCCCCAGTGGCAGGACCTACAATGAGCAGTTCTTC.

The chain carries TRBV7-2 and TRBJ2-7, with 14 bases fitting TRBD2. The CDR3 consists of 14 residues. Germline CDR1 is SGHTA and CDR2 is FQGNSA. J lost 7 bases, V lost 6 bases, and 5 bases had no gene match. This CDR3 reads CASRPGTSGREQYF. The CDR3 DNA is TGTGCCAGCAGGCCCGGGACTAGCGGGAGAGAGCAGTACTTC.

CDR3 in DNA: TGTGCCATCAGTGGGGGCGGTCAGTTCACTGAAGCTTTCTTT. It encodes CAISGGGQFTEAFF. The chain uses TRBV10-3 and TRBJ1-1, with D possibly matching TRBD1 (5 bases). V shed 4 bases and J shed 4 bases, with 13 bases lying between them. Germline V gene lookup returns CDR1 ENHRY and CDR2 SYGVKD. There are 14 residues in the CDR3.

The rearrangement links TRBV18 to TRBJ2-3; D unclear. CDR1 is KGHSH, CDR2 LQKENI, per germline. The CDR3 extends over 12 amino acids. Trimming pared 3 bases from V and 5 bases from J, leaving 6 bases between. In nucleotides, the CDR3 is TGTGCCAGCTCACCCCTAATAGATACGCAGTATTTT. Amino acid sequence: CASSPLIDTQYF. The full variable domain, completed using reference TRBV18 and TRBJ2-3, is NAGVMQNPRHLVRRRGQEARLRCSPMKGHSHVYWYRQLPEEGLKFMVYLQKENIIDESGMPKERFSAEFPKEGPSILRIQQVVRGDSAAYFCASSPLIDTQYFGPGTRLTVL.

This clone appeared a single time. The chain carries TRBV5-4 and TRBJ2-7; 9 bases line up with TRBD2. Germline V gene data show CDR1 as SGHNT and CDR2 as YYREEE (reference sequence). The CDR3 loop spans 15 amino acids. Unmatched junction bases numbered 6, after V lost 4 bases and J lost 1 base. The CDR3 reads CASSEKTSGSYEQYF. The DNA for the CDR3 is TGTGCCAGCAGCGAGAAGACTAGCGGATCCTACGAGCAGTACTTC.

V usage is TRBV27 and J usage is TRBJ2-3; D is uncertain. Trimming took off 7 bases at V and 0 bases at J, with 8 bases between the two ends. The CDR3 extends over 13 amino acids. The germline V gene has CDR1 MNHEY and CDR2 SMNVEV (reference sequence). In nucleotides, the CDR3 is TGTGCCAGCACCTCGAGGAGCACAGATACGCAGTATTTT. Protein: CASTSRSTDTQYF.

V is TRBV7-6 and J is TRBJ2-1; 9 bases are shared with TRBD1. Germline V lookup: CDR1 SGHVS, CDR2 FNYEAQ. Losses at the gene ends were 0 bases for V and 8 bases for J; bases not matched to a gene: 5. CDR3 length equals 15 residues. CDR3 residues: CASSLAGQGRYEQFF. The CDR3 coding sequence is TGTGCCAGCAGCTTAGCGGGACAGGGCCGGTATGAGCAGTTCTTC.

The V gene is TRBV6-6, the J gene TRBJ2-1; D unresolved. The CDR3 extends over 13 amino acids. CDR1 and CDR2 (germline): MNHNY, SVGAGI (reference sequence). V gave up 3 bases and J gave up 4 bases, with 7 bases separating them. CDR3 residues: CASSYTSYNEQFF. CDR3 in DNA: TGTGCCAGCAGTTATACTTCTTACAATGAGCAGTTCTTC.

The chain has TRBV30 and TRBJ1-5; D uncertain. Germline V gene lookup returns CDR1 GTSNPN and CDR2 SVGIG (reference sequence). The ends were cut back, 3 bases at V and 2 bases at J, with 11 bases in the middle. The CDR3 spans 14 residues. CDR3 sequence: CAWSPYKGNQPQHF. In DNA, the CDR3 is TGTGCCTGGAGCCCCTACAAGGGCAATCAGCCCCAGCATTTT.

This chain joins TRBV27 and TRBJ1-2; unclear D gene. Germline CDR1 is MNHEY and CDR2 is SMNVEV (reference sequence). Trimming took 5 bases from V and 2 from J, leaving 9 bases between them. The CDR3 sequence is 13 residues long. This CDR3 is CASSPSLNYGYTF. The CDR3 DNA follows: TGTGCCAGCAGTCCTAGTTTGAACTATGGCTACACCTTC.

The chain is built from TRBV7-2 and TRBJ2-7; 9 bases agree with TRBD2. After removal of 0 bases from V and 0 bases from J, the junction contained 3 bases not matched to a gene. The V gene's germline CDR1 is SGHTA and CDR2 FQGNSA. This CDR3 region has 16 residues. The CDR3 region has the DNA TGTGCCAGCAGCTTAGCTCCGGGACTAGCCTCCTACGAGCAGTACTTC. It codes for CASSLAPGLASYEQYF. The full variable domain, with the rest looked up from reference TRBV7-2 and TRBJ2-7, is GAGVSQSPSNKVTEKGKDVELRCDPISGHTALYWYRQSLGQGLEFLIYFQGNSAPDKSGLPSDRFSAERTGGSVSTLTIQRTQQEDSAVYLCASSLAPGLASYEQYFGPGTRLTVT.

This clone was picked up a small number of times. The chain has TRBV11-2 and TRBJ1-4; D is possibly TRBD1 (5 bases). Germline values: CDR1 SGHAT, CDR2 FQNNGV. The CDR3 length is 17 residues. The germline V and J ends were trimmed by 4 bases and 2 bases, with 17 bases remaining between them. As DNA, the CDR3 is TGTGCCAGCAGCTCCGGCGCAGGGATGTTGACTAATGAAAAACTGTTTTTT. It encodes CASSSGAGMLTNEKLFF.

This clone was seen many times. J is TRBJ1-3 and V is TRBV5-6; tentative D call: TRBD1 (6 bases). This CDR3 spans 17 amino acids. Trimming removed 4 bases at V and 3 bases at J, with 20 bases between. Germline CDR1 reads SGHDT; CDR2 reads YYEEEE. CDR3 in DNA: TGTGCCAGCAGCACCAGGTTCCTACAGGGAAGTGGAAACACCATATATTTT. Translated: CASSTRFLQGSGNTIYF.

The V call is TRBV7-3, the J call TRBJ1-3; D is unresolved. Germline V CDR1 and CDR2: SGHTA, FQGTGA. The CDR3 runs to 15 residues. Trimming pared 3 bases from V and 4 bases from J, leaving 13 bases between. The CDR3 protein is CASSLGITLGNTIYF. Here the CDR3 DNA reads TGTGCCAGCAGCTTGGGGATCACCCTCGGAAACACCATATATTTT.

This clone was observed a handful of times. The rearrangement uses TRBV6-4 and TRBJ1-2; D gene ambiguous. The V gene's germline CDR1 is MRHNA and CDR2 SNTAGT. CDR3 length: 13 residues. The V and J ends lost 5 bases and 1 base respectively, with 8 bases between them. The DNA for the CDR3 is TGTGCCAGCAGTCGTGACGTTAACTATGGCTACACCTTC. Protein: CASSRDVNYGYTF.

This clone was observed a handful of times. Other DNA sequences of this sample code for an identical CDR3. The V call is TRBV29-1, the J call TRBJ1-2, with no clear D. The germline V gene has CDR1 SQVTM and CDR2 ANQGSEA. The CDR3 is 12 residues long. V lost 4 bases, J lost 2 bases, and 8 bases lay in between. The DNA for the CDR3 is TGCAGCGTTGCCACCGCGAACTATGGCTACACCTTC. Its protein is CSVATANYGYTF.

This chain joins TRBV2 and TRBJ2-1; TRBD2 might be the D (5 bases). This CDR3 has 14 residues. The germline CDR1 and CDR2 sequences are SNHLY and FYNNEI. Trimming stripped 8 bases from V and 0 bases from J, with 11 bases between. The DNA of the CDR3 is TGTGCCAGCTCGGACTTAAGCTCCTACAATGAGCAGTTCTTC. It specifies CASSDLSSYNEQFF.

V and J are TRBV28 and TRBJ1-5, with TRBD1 as a possible D gene (5 bases). This CDR3 has 14 residues. Germline V gene sequence: CDR1 MDHEN, CDR2 SYDVKM. V lost 3 bases and J lost 6, with 12 bases in between. CDR3 region: CASSFSGNGQPQHF. CDR3 DNA sequence: TGTGCCAGCAGTTTCTCAGGGAATGGTCAGCCCCAGCATTTT.

The chain couples TRBV13 to TRBJ2-1; D not resolved. CDR1 and CDR2 from the germline V gene are PRHDT and FYEKMQ (reference sequence). V was trimmed by 5 bases and J by 7 bases, leaving 15 bases between them. CDR3 length: 14 amino acids. The CDR3 sequence: CASSNRRAKNEQFF. Here the CDR3 DNA reads TGTGCCAGCAGCAACAGACGGGCCAAAAATGAGCAGTTCTTC.

This clone was recorded a few times. The gene calls are TRBV4-1 and TRBJ1-1; TRBD1 is a possible D gene (5 bases). The V gene's germline CDR1 is MGHRA and CDR2 YSYEKL. Trimming took 7 bases from V and 1 from J, leaving 13 bases between them. The CDR3 has 14 residues. The CDR3: CASTPGVQNTEAFF. In nucleotides, the CDR3 is TGCGCCAGCACCCCGGGGGTACAGAACACTGAAGCTTTCTTT.

This clone was counted a few times. This rearrangement joins TRBV6-1 to TRBJ1-6; D gene ambiguous. The V gene lost 8 bases and the J gene lost 13 bases, with 12 bases spanning the gap. CDR1 and CDR2 (germline): MNHNS, SASEGT. The length of the CDR3 is 11 residues. The CDR3 nucleotides are TGTGCCAGCGGGGTGCCGGATCCCCTCCACTTT. Translating gives CASGVPDPLHF.

This chain uses TRBV30 with TRBJ2-5; 7 bases line up with TRBD1. The CDR3 runs 15 residues. V lost 0 bases to trimming and J lost 1 base; unmatched junction nucleotides: 5. From germline, CDR1 is GTSNPN and CDR2 SVGIG (reference sequence). CDR3 nucleotide sequence: TGTGCCTGGAGTGTACTAACAGGGGCCCAAGAGACCCAGTACTTC. Protein sequence: CAWSVLTGAQETQYF.

The chain combines TRBV19 with TRBJ1-2, with D perhaps TRBD1 (6 bases). The CDR3 covers 15 residues. CDR1 and CDR2 (germline): LNHDA, SQIVND (reference sequence). The V end lost 6 bases, the J end lost 7 bases, and 21 bases lay between the germline ends. CDR3 sequence (DNA): TGTGCCAGTAGCAAAAACTACAGGGACCCGATTGGCTACACCTTC. Translating it yields CASSKNYRDPIGYTF.

The rearrangement uses TRBV7-6 and TRBJ2-5, with D perhaps matching TRBD1 (6 bases). The CDR3 spans 14 residues. V lost 5 bases to trimming and J lost 2 bases, with 12 bases between them. The germline gives CDR1 SGHVS, CDR2 FNYEAQ. CDR3 sequence (DNA): TGTGCCAGCAGCCAGGGACACCTTCAAGAGACCCAGTACTTC. This gives the protein CASSQGHLQETQYF.